This T cell receptor (beta chain) originates from a study of monozygotic twins with cystic fibrosis. Overall study results and limits: Unrelated CF individuals shared fewer identical clonotypes than monozygotic CF twins.

Data came from immunoSEQ multiplex PCR; TCRdb stores just in-frame clones and leaves some out. The sample lists some 22,000 clones, roughly 97% seen once, with roughly 0.15% in the top ten. As concerns this clone: Its target is unknown.

V lost 5 bases and J lost 3, with 17 bases in between. The CDR3 has 14 residues. CDR1 and CDR2 from the germline V gene are SQVTM and ANQGSEA. The source of this sequence is a girl aged 5-17 years with cystic fibrosis. Material for sequencing was blood. J is TRBJ2-7 and V is TRBV29-1; D not resolved. The chain's CDR3 is CSVTSGSSGYEQYF. CDR3 sequence (DNA): TGCAGCGTTACGTCAGGCTCCTCGGGCTACGAGCAGTACTTC.